The 20 T cell receptor beta chains below come from one sample, sequenced in a study of T cells in Graves' hyperthyroidism and ophthalmopathy. The CDR3 regions of TCR beta were amplified from RNA transcripts. TCR CDR3 underwent first-round RT-PCR with the HTBI primer set. TCRdb processed the multiplex PCR reads anew with MiXCR; each CDR3 protein has one entry. The data hold about 290,000 distinct CDR3 sequences, with about 14% observed a single time. The material sequenced was blood. These TCRs come from a woman aged 30 to 39 with Graves' hyperthyroidism that later progressed to Graves' ophthalmopathy.

This clonotype was found many times. The V and J genes are TRBV5-6 and TRBJ2-5; D uncertain. Trimming removed 0 bases at V and 5 bases at J, with 11 bases between. This CDR3 has 14 residues. Germline assignment: CDR1 SGHDT and CDR2 YYEEEE. The CDR3 region has the DNA TGTGCCAGCAGCTTGGCTGTGATAACGGAGACCCAGTACTTC. Translated, it gives CASSLAVITETQYF. The whole variable domain, remainder taken from reference TRBV5-6 and TRBJ2-5, is DAGVTQSPTHLIKTRGQQVTLRCSPKSGHDTVSWYQQALGQGPQFIFQYYEEEERQRGNFPDRFSGHQFPNYSSELNVNALLLGDSALYLCASSLAVITETQYFGPGTRLLVL.

This clonotype was detected many times. The rearrangement joins TRBV11-3 to TRBJ2-1; D gene ambiguous. CDR1 and CDR2 (germline): SGHNT, YENEEA. CDR3 size: 12 residues. V was shortened by 3 bases and J by 8 bases, with 8 bases between the two germline ends. DNA for the CDR3: TGTGCCAGCAGCTTCGCGTCGGATGAGCAGTTCTTC. This encodes CASSFASDEQFF.

The chain uses TRBV28 and TRBJ2-1; D gene ambiguous. The CDR3 totals 15 residues. Germline lookup yields CDR1 MDHEN and CDR2 SYDVKM. The V and J ends lost 3 bases and 0 bases respectively, with 9 bases between them. CDR3 protein: CASSFIGTSYNEQFF. Here the CDR3 DNA reads TGTGCCAGCAGTTTTATTGGAACCTCCTACAATGAGCAGTTCTTC.

This sequence joins TRBV20-1 and TRBJ2-3, with D unclear. Trimming shortened V by 5 bases and J by 6 bases, and 18 bases separated the two germline ends. The germline gives CDR1 DFQATT, CDR2 SNEGSKA (reference sequence). The CDR3 runs to 14 residues. CDR3 residues: CSAQTQGPLDTQYF. As DNA, the CDR3 is TGCAGTGCTCAGACTCAAGGGCCACTTGATACGCAGTATTTT.

This clonotype was detected only a few times. The chain uses TRBV20-1 and TRBJ1-1, with 8 bases that match TRBD1. Germline-derived CDR1 and CDR2 are DFQATT and SNEGSKA (reference sequence). V dropped 1 base and J dropped 4; count of bases not matched to a gene: 5. CDR3 length: 14 residues. The CDR3, as DNA: TGCAGTGCTAGAGGGACAGGGATGGGCACTGAAGCTTTCTTT. This encodes CSARGTGMGTEAFF.

This clonotype was counted many times. The chain joins TRBV11-2 to TRBJ2-1; possible D gene TRBD1, 6 bases. The CDR3 extends over 14 amino acids. V dropped 1 base and J dropped 9 bases, with 13 bases sitting between them. In germline, CDR1 is SGHAT, CDR2 FQNNGV. The CDR3 DNA is TGTGCCAGCAGCTTAGCTGGATCACAGGGTGAGCAGTTCTTC. This encodes CASSLAGSQGEQFF.

The chain's CDR3 is CSARNPGTGGREQFF. In nucleotides, the CDR3 is TGCAGTGCTCGAAACCCAGGGACAGGAGGCCGGGAGCAGTTCTTC. The rearrangement links TRBV20-1 to TRBJ2-1; TRBD1 matches 8 bases. With 5 bases clipped from V and 10 bases from J, the junction kept 16 bases outside the gene matches. CDR3 length equals 15 residues. From germline, CDR1 is DFQATT and CDR2 SNEGSKA (reference sequence).

This clonotype appeared many times. The chain combines TRBV7-2 with TRBJ2-7; D call uncertain. Germline V gene data show CDR1 as SGHTA and CDR2 as FQGNSA. The CDR3 length is 17 residues. Trimming stripped 4 bases from V and 3 bases from J, with 22 bases between. CDR3 sequence (DNA): TGTGCCAGCAGCTCCCGTTCATCTCCCGAAGGTTTCTACGAGCAGTACTTC. Protein sequence: CASSSRSSPEGFYEQYF. Supplemented by reference TRBV7-2 and TRBJ2-7, the full variable domain reads GAGVSQSPSNKVTEKGKDVELRCDPISGHTALYWYRQSLGQGLEFLIYFQGNSAPDKSGLPSDRFSAERTGGSVSTLTIQRTQQEDSAVYLCASSSRSSPEGFYEQYFGPGTRLTVT.

J is TRBJ1-4 and V is TRBV19; no firm D call. The CDR3 consists of 12 residues. The V end lost 4 bases, the J end lost 8 bases, and 8 bases lay between the germline ends. Germline CDR1 reads LNHDA; CDR2 reads SQIVND (reference sequence). The CDR3 is CASSTGLEKLFF. In DNA form, the CDR3 reads TGTGCCAGTAGTACTGGTTTGGAAAAACTGTTTTTT.

This chain links TRBV5-4 with TRBJ2-7; D is perhaps TRBD1 (6 bases). V lost 2 bases, J lost 5 bases, and 8 bases lay in between. The CDR3 is 12 amino acids. Germline loops: CDR1 SGHNT, CDR2 YYREEE (reference sequence). The DNA for the CDR3 is TGTGCCAGCAGCTTCAGGGGAAACGAGCAGTACTTC. Translated: CASSFRGNEQYF.

Of note for this clonotype: A clone one base away is much larger, so this may be a read error. The gene calls are TRBV24-1 and TRBJ2-3; possible D gene TRBD2, 5 bases. Germline assignment: CDR1 KGHDR and CDR2 SFDVKD. V was cut by 6 bases and J by 5 bases, with 17 bases left in between. The length of the CDR3 is 15 residues. The DNA for the CDR3 is TGTGCCACCAGTCGAGGGATACTCATGGGAGATACGCAGTATTTT. Amino acid sequence: CATSRGILMGDTQYF.

At least ten counts were recorded for this clonotype. The V gene is TRBV10-3, the J gene TRBJ1-1, with a tentative D call TRBD1 (6 bases). The V and J ends lost 4 bases and 8 bases respectively, with 17 bases between them. The V gene's germline CDR1 is ENHRY and CDR2 SYGVKD. This CDR3 comprises 14 residues. Here the CDR3 reads CAISALEGGAEAFF. CDR3 nucleotides: TGTGCCATCAGTGCGTTGGAGGGGGGCGCCGAAGCTTTCTTT.

The sample holds many counts of this clonotype. This chain connects TRBV24-1 to TRBJ2-1, with D perhaps TRBD2 (5 bases). Between the trimmed V and J ends, which lost 1 base and 6 bases, there was a span of 9 bases. CDR1 is KGHDR and CDR2 is SFDVKD in the germline V gene. The CDR3 sequence is 14 residues long. Here the CDR3 reads CATSDFLLGNEQFF. In DNA, the CDR3 is TGTGCCACCAGTGATTTTTTACTAGGCAATGAGCAGTTCTTC.

The rearrangement joins TRBV6-2 or TRBV6-3 to TRBJ1-5; 9 nucleotides line up with TRBD1. CDR1 is MNHEY, CDR2 SVGEGT, per germline. This CDR3 has 17 amino acids. V dropped 1 base and J dropped 2; count of bases not matched to a gene: 6. The CDR3 sequence: CASSYWGQGGGNQPQHF. The CDR3 bases are TGTGCCAGCAGTTACTGGGGACAGGGAGGAGGCAATCAGCCCCAGCATTTT.

The sample holds many counts of this clonotype. The chain employs TRBV12-3 or TRBV12-4 and TRBJ2-1, with 7 bases aligning to TRBD2. The V gene end was trimmed by 5 bases and the J gene end by 3 bases; junction bases not matched to a gene: 4. The CDR3 runs to 14 residues. CDR3 in DNA: TGTGCCAGCAGTCGAGCGGGATTCTACAATGAGCAGTTCTTC. This codes for CASSRAGFYNEQFF.

This clonotype was seen repeatedly, ten times or more. The chain carries TRBV27 and TRBJ2-7; 12 bases align to TRBD2. CDR1 MNHEY and CDR2 SMNVEV come from the germline V gene (reference sequence). The CDR3 is 12 residues long. V was clipped by 8 bases and J by 6 bases; unmatched bases: 2. The CDR3 reads CASGTSGREQYF. DNA for the CDR3: TGTGCCAGCGGGACTAGCGGGCGCGAGCAGTACTTC.

This clonotype was counted ten times or more. The chain carries TRBV24-1 and TRBJ2-3; 8 bases align to TRBD2. With 7 bases clipped from V and 1 base from J, the junction kept 9 bases outside the gene matches. The CDR3 is 16 amino acids. Germline V gene lookup returns CDR1 KGHDR and CDR2 SFDVKD. The CDR3 DNA is TGTGCCACCAGCGAACCGACTAGCGATCGCACAGATACGCAGTATTTT. The encoded protein is CATSEPTSDRTDTQYF.

This clonotype was seen many times. The rearrangement joins TRBV9 to TRBJ2-7; D unclear. V was trimmed by 2 bases and J by 0 bases, leaving 18 bases between them. Germline V lookup: CDR1 SGDLS, CDR2 YYNGEE. This CDR3 contains 17 residues. CDR3 amino acids: CASSVTATGLSSYEQYF. The CDR3 DNA follows: TGTGCCAGCAGCGTCACCGCAACCGGGCTGAGCTCCTACGAGCAGTACTTC.

This clonotype has more than one count but fewer than ten. The chain carries TRBV29-1 and TRBJ2-1; 9 bases agree with TRBD2. The junction had 0 bases not matched to a gene; V was cut back by 2 bases and J by 4 bases. The V gene's germline CDR1 is SQVTM and CDR2 ANQGSEA. CDR3 length: 13 amino acids. The chain's CDR3 is CSVELAGYNEQFF. The CDR3 coding sequence is TGCAGCGTTGAACTAGCGGGATACAATGAGCAGTTCTTC.

This chain connects TRBV6-1 to TRBJ2-2, with 11 nucleotides matching TRBD2. V lost 6 bases and J lost 9; bases outside the gene matches: 6. Germline loops: CDR1 MNHNS, CDR2 SASEGT. The CDR3 has 14 residues. The chain's CDR3 is CASSHTSGRRELFF. The CDR3 DNA follows: TGTGCCAGCAGCCACACTAGCGGGAGAAGGGAGCTGTTTTTT.